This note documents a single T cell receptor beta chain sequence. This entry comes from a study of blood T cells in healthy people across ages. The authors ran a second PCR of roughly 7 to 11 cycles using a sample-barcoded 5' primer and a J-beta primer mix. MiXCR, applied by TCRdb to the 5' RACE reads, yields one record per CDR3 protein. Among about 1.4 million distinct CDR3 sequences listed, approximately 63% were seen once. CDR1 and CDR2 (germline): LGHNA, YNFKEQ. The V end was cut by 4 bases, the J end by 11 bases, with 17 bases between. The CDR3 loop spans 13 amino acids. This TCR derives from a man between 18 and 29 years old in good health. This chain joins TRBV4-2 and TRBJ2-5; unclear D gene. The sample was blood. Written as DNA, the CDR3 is TGTGCCAGCAGCCGAGACTCCCACGTTGAGCAGTACTTC. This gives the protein CASSRDSHVEQYF.